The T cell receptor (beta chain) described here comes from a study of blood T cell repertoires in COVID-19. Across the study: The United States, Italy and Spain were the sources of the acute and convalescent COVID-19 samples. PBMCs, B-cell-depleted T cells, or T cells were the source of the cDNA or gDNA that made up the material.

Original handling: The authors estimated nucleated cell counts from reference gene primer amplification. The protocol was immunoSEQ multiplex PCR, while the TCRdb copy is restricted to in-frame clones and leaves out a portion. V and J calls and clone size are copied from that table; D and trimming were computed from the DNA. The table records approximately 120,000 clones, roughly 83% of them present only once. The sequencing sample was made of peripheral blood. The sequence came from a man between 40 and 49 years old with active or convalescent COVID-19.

The CDR3 spells CASSRGPSSYNEQFF. The CDR3 nucleotides are TGTGCCAGCAGTAGGGGCCCCAGCTCCTACAATGAGCAGTTCTTC. The V and J genes are TRBV6-2 or TRBV6-3 and TRBJ2-1; a weak D match, TRBD1 (5 bases). CDR1 MNHEY and CDR2 SVGEGT come from the germline V gene. V lost 5 bases and J 0 bases, leaving 11 bases between the germline ends. The CDR3 has 15 amino acids.